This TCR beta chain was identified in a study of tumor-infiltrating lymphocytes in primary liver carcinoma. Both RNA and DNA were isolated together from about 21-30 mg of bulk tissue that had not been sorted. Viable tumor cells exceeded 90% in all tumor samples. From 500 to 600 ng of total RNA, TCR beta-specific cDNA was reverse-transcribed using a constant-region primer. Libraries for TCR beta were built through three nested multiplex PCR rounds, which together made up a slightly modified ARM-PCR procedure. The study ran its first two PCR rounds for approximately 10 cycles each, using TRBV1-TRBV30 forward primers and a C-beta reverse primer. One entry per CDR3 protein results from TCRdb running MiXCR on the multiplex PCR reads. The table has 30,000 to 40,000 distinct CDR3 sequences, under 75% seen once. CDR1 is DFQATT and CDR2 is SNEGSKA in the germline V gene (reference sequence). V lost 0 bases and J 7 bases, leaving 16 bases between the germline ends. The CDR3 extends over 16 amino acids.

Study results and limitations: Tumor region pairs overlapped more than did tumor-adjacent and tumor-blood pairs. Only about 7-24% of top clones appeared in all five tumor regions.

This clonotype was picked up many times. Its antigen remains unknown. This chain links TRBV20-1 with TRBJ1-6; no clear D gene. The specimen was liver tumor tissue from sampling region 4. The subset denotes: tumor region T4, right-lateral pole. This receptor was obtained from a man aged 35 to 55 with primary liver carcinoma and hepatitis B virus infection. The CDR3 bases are TGCAGTGCTAGAGATCAAGGCCGTACGGGAAATTCACCCCTCCACTTT. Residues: CSARDQGRTGNSPLHF.